The 28 T cell receptor beta chains given below trace back to one sample, sequenced in a study of blood T cell repertoires in COVID-19. The protocol was immunoSEQ multiplex PCR, while the TCRdb copy is restricted to in-frame clones and leaves out a portion. In the table there are about 200,000 clones, more than 75% of which are singletons. Material: peripheral blood. All receptors come from a woman aged 80 or over with acute or convalescent COVID-19.

The V gene is TRBV5-6, the J gene TRBJ1-1; no clear D gene. Germline-derived CDR1 and CDR2 are SGHDT and YYEEEE. The CDR3 loop spans 14 amino acids. Trimming pared 1 base from V and 8 bases from J, leaving 15 bases between. CDR3 bases: TGTGCCAGCAGCTTGTTGGTTTTAGCTCCCGAAGCTTTCTTT. Its translation: CASSLLVLAPEAFF.

J is TRBJ2-2 and V is TRBV18; TRBD1 aligns across 7 bases. Germline values: CDR1 KGHSH, CDR2 LQKENI. The CDR3 has 15 amino acids. Germline trimming cut 6 bases from V and 2 bases from J; bases unmatched to any gene: 6. The CDR3 is CASSEQGLNTGELFF. The CDR3 bases are TGTGCCAGCTCGGAACAGGGGTTAAACACCGGGGAGCTGTTTTTT.

This chain uses TRBV4-3 with TRBJ2-7; 7 nucleotides align to TRBD2. V was pared by 4 bases and J by 2 bases, with 8 bases of the junction left unmatched. The CDR3 is 15 amino acids. Germline CDR1 LGHNA, CDR2 YSLEER. The CDR3 protein is CASSPASAGAYEQYF. CDR3 sequence (DNA): TGCGCCAGCAGCCCAGCCAGCGCGGGGGCCTACGAGCAGTACTTC.

The chain recombines TRBV28 with TRBJ2-1; TRBD1 matches 7 bases. The CDR3 has 13 amino acids. V lost 7 bases and J lost 10; bases outside the gene matches: 10. Germline assignment: CDR1 MDHEN and CDR2 SYDVKM. The CDR3 loop is CASTGGGRNEQFF. The DNA for the CDR3 is TGTGCCAGCACAGGGGGTGGACGAAACGAGCAGTTCTTC.

This rearrangement joins TRBV29-1 to TRBJ1-1; D not certain. The CDR3 is made up of 13 amino acids. V lost 3 bases and J 8 bases, leaving 16 bases between the germline ends. From germline, CDR1 is SQVTM and CDR2 ANQGSEA. For the CDR3, the DNA is TGCAGCGTTGAGAAACAGTCAAGAAGCGAAGCTTTCTTT. It yields the protein CSVEKQSRSEAFF.

The J gene is TRBJ1-2, the V gene TRBV9; TRBD1 aligns across 8 bases. The CDR3 loop spans 16 amino acids. Trimming cost V 0 bases and J 5 bases; bases outside gene matches: 9. From germline, CDR1 is SGDLS and CDR2 YYNGEE. CDR3 DNA sequence: TGTGCCAGCAGCGTAGCCCCACAGGGGGGAATTTATGGCTACACCTTC. Its translation is CASSVAPQGGIYGYTF.

The chain joins TRBV5-1 to TRBJ2-5, with 7 bases matching TRBD1. Trimming removed 4 bases from V and 3 bases from J; junction bases left unmatched: 6. This CDR3 has 14 amino acids. Germline CDR1 reads SGHRS; CDR2 reads YFSETQ. CDR3 DNA: TGCGCCAGCAGCCCCAACAGGGGAGAAGAGACCCAGTACTTC. Translating gives CASSPNRGEETQYF.

The V gene is TRBV7-2, the J gene TRBJ1-5; D is undetermined. V was pared by 3 bases and J by 5 bases, with 11 bases between. There are 14 residues in the CDR3. Germline V gene lookup returns CDR1 SGHTA and CDR2 FQGNSA. The CDR3 protein is CASSLVNQDQPQHF. In DNA, the CDR3 is TGTGCCAGCAGCTTGGTGAATCAGGATCAGCCCCAGCATTTT. Full variable domain (remainder filled in from reference TRBV7-2 and TRBJ1-5): GAGVSQSPSNKVTEKGKDVELRCDPISGHTALYWYRQSLGQGLEFLIYFQGNSAPDKSGLPSDRFSAERTGGSVSTLTIQRTQQEDSAVYLCASSLVNQDQPQHFGDGTRLSIL.

This chain uses TRBV27 with TRBJ1-5; 7 bases are shared with TRBD1. The ends lost 5 bases at V and 1 base at J; junction bases unmatched: 8. CDR3 size: 16 residues. Per the germline V gene, CDR1 is MNHEY and CDR2 is SMNVEV (reference sequence). CDR3 amino acids: CASSPYTGVSNQPQHF. The CDR3 DNA sequence: TGTGCCAGCAGTCCTTATACAGGGGTAAGCAATCAGCCCCAGCATTTT.

This clone showed up just a few times. The chain joins TRBV27 to TRBJ2-7, with 9 positions matching TRBD1. This CDR3 comprises 14 residues. Germline CDR1 and CDR2: MNHEY and SMNVEV (reference sequence). The ends lost 5 bases at V and 3 bases at J; junction bases unmatched: 5. As DNA, the CDR3 is TGTGCCAGCAGTAGGGACAGGGCCTACTACGAGCAGTACTTC. Amino acid sequence: CASSRDRAYYEQYF.

This chain links TRBV6-5 with TRBJ1-5, with D possibly being TRBD1 (5 bases). Trimming removed 2 bases from V and 7 bases from J, with 12 bases in between. CDR1 is MNHEY, CDR2 SVGAGI, per germline. The CDR3 sequence is 14 residues long. The CDR3 reads CASSYEAGRQPQHF. The CDR3 DNA reads as TGTGCCAGCAGTTACGAGGCAGGGCGCCAGCCCCAGCATTTT.

This clone was found a few times. This rearrangement joins TRBV29-1 to TRBJ1-6; weak D call: TRBD1 (5 bases). The CDR3 covers 13 residues. The germline V and J ends were trimmed by 6 bases and 8 bases, with 14 bases remaining between them. Germline V lookup: CDR1 SQVTM, CDR2 ANQGSEA. CDR3 protein: CSVAEAGHSPLHF. In nucleotides, the CDR3 is TGCAGCGTGGCCGAGGCGGGGCATTCACCCCTCCACTTT.

This clone has ten or more counts. V usage is TRBV5-1 and J usage is TRBJ1-2; no firm D call. Trimming removed 3 bases from V and 0 bases from J, with 6 bases in between. The CDR3 is made up of 13 amino acids. Per germline, CDR1 SGHRS and CDR2 YFSETQ. CDR3 region: CASSSRANYGYTF. The CDR3, as DNA: TGCGCCAGCAGCTCGCGGGCTAACTATGGCTACACCTTC.

J is TRBJ1-4 and V is TRBV9, with 10 bases fitting TRBD1. J lost 7 bases, V lost 0 bases, and 9 bases had no gene match. The CDR3 spans 17 residues. Looked up from germline, CDR1 is SGDLS and CDR2 is YYNGEE. The CDR3 region has the DNA TGTGCCAGCAGCGTAGCCTCGGTTGGGACAGGGGCTGAAAAACTGTTTTTT. Its translation: CASSVASVGTGAEKLFF.

This chain joins TRBV2 and TRBJ2-7; 14 nucleotides match TRBD2. V lost 5 bases, J lost 10 bases, and 13 bases stayed unmatched. The length of the CDR3 is 16 residues. Germline V lookup: CDR1 SNHLY, CDR2 FYNNEI. Here the CDR3 DNA reads TGTGCCAGCAGTATGGGGGGGGGACTAGCGGGAGTCAAACAGTACTTC. This sequence encodes CASSMGGGLAGVKQYF.

The chain combines TRBV4-3 with TRBJ1-2, with a weak D call TRBD1 (5 bases). CDR1 and CDR2 from the germline V gene are LGHNA and YSLEER. With 1 base removed from V and 7 bases from J, the gap between germline ends came to 10 bases. This CDR3 spans 13 amino acids. In nucleotides, the CDR3 is TGCGCCAGCAGCCAAGTCTGGCAGGGTGGCTACACCTTC. It translates to CASSQVWQGGYTF.

The gene calls are TRBV27 and TRBJ1-2, with D tentatively TRBD1 (5 bases). This CDR3 contains 13 residues. The germline V gene encodes CDR1 MNHEY and CDR2 SMNVEV (reference sequence). Trimming left V 0 bases short and J 8 bases short, with 10 bases between. For the CDR3, the DNA is TGTGCCAGCAGTTTATCTCGGGGGGAAGGCTACACCTTC. This translates into CASSLSRGEGYTF.

The chain uses TRBV6-6 and TRBJ2-1; 9 bases fit TRBD2. Germline assignment: CDR1 MNHNY and CDR2 SVGAGI (reference sequence). V shed 6 bases, J shed 9 bases, and the junction held 9 bases outside the gene matches. The CDR3 consists of 14 residues. The CDR3 loop is CASRNSGSLGEQFF. The CDR3 bases are TGTGCCAGCAGAAATAGCGGGAGTCTTGGTGAGCAGTTCTTC.

The rearrangement links TRBV12-3 or TRBV12-4 to TRBJ1-4; D is ambiguous. V lost 5 bases to trimming and J lost 12 bases, with 10 bases between them. The CDR3 contains 11 residues. The CDR3 sequence: CASSDYGELFF. The CDR3 nucleotides are TGTGCCAGCAGTGACTACGGTGAACTGTTTTTT.

The V call is TRBV6-2 or TRBV6-3, the J call TRBJ1-1; a weak D match, TRBD1 (6 bases). The V end was cut by 3 bases, the J end by 3 bases, with 17 bases between. CDR1 and CDR2 (germline): MNHEY, SVGEGT. CDR3 size: 16 residues. The DNA of the CDR3 is TGTGCCAGCAGTTATATCCAGGGGTCGGCGCACACTGAAGCTTTCTTT. Its translation: CASSYIQGSAHTEAFF.

The chain employs TRBV3-1 (or the pseudogene TRBV3-2) and TRBJ1-5; unclear D gene. CDR1 and CDR2 from the germline V gene are LGHDT and YNNKEL (reference sequence). The CDR3 loop spans 13 amino acids. Trimming pared 1 base from V and 9 bases from J, leaving 10 bases between. The DNA of the CDR3 is TGTGCCAGCAGCCAAGGTTGGTACGGGCCCCAGCATTTT. It is translated as CASSQGWYGPQHF.

The genes are TRBV12-5 and TRBJ2-1; no firm D call. The CDR3 runs 12 residues. The V gene lost 2 bases and the J gene lost 7 bases, with 6 bases spanning the gap. Germline V gene data show CDR1 as LGHNT and CDR2 as FRNRAP. The CDR3 reads CASGLYENEQFF. The CDR3 nucleotides read TGTGCTAGTGGTTTGTATGAGAATGAGCAGTTCTTC.

The chain couples TRBV24-1 to TRBJ1-5, with D possibly matching TRBD1 (6 bases). Germline V lookup: CDR1 KGHDR, CDR2 SFDVKD. The CDR3 runs to 15 residues. V was shortened by 6 bases and J by 7 bases, with 18 bases between the two germline ends. The CDR3 loop reads CATSPGGGLGQPQHF. The CDR3 nucleotides read TGTGCCACCAGTCCGGGAGGGGGGCTTGGACAGCCCCAGCATTTT.

This rearrangement joins TRBV9 to TRBJ1-3, with 7 bases lining up with TRBD1. The CDR3 is 15 amino acids. V shed 3 bases and J 1 base; nucleotides not matched to a gene: 4. Per germline, CDR1 SGDLS and CDR2 YYNGEE. The CDR3 region is CASSAQGRSGNTIYF. Here the CDR3 DNA reads TGTGCCAGCAGCGCACAGGGGCGGTCTGGAAACACCATATATTTT.

The rearrangement uses TRBV5-5 and TRBJ2-1, with 7 bases fitting TRBD1. The CDR3 is made up of 16 amino acids. Trimming removed 2 bases from V and 4 bases from J; junction bases left unmatched: 9. Germline V lookup: CDR1 SGHKS, CDR2 YYEKEE (reference sequence). The CDR3 sequence: CASSLGRDRAYNEQFF. In DNA, the CDR3 is TGTGCCAGCAGCTTAGGGCGTGACAGGGCGTACAATGAGCAGTTCTTC.

This clone showed up just a few times. The V and J genes are TRBV19 and TRBJ1-1; D gene uncertain. Germline lookup yields CDR1 LNHDA and CDR2 SQIVND (reference sequence). The ends were cut back, 5 bases at V and 6 bases at J, with 16 bases in the middle. The CDR3 spans 14 residues. CDR3 residues: CASSSDLRGPEAFF. The CDR3, as DNA: TGTGCCAGTAGTTCGGACTTGAGAGGCCCTGAAGCTTTCTTT.

The J gene is TRBJ2-3, the V gene TRBV5-4, with TRBD2 identical over 14 bases. CDR1 and CDR2 (germline): SGHNT, YYREEE (reference sequence). Germline trimming cut 3 bases from V and 5 bases from J; bases unmatched to any gene: 8. This CDR3 has 17 residues. CDR3 loop: CASSYRLAGGPLDTQYF. The DNA of the CDR3 is TGTGCCAGCAGCTACAGACTAGCGGGAGGGCCTTTAGATACGCAGTATTTT.

This chain uses TRBV4-1 with TRBJ2-1; D unresolved. Germline loops: CDR1 MGHRA, CDR2 YSYEKL. This CDR3 has 12 amino acids. V lost 4 bases to trimming and J lost 4 bases, with 5 bases between them. CDR3 protein: CASSPGYNEQFF. The DNA of the CDR3 is TGCGCCAGCAGCCCGGGTTACAATGAGCAGTTCTTC.